Listed below are T cell receptor beta chains from one sample, sequenced in a study of OX40 agonist ivuxolimab in advanced cancers. Using immunoSEQ multiplex PCR, the repertoire was profiled, and TCRdb retains in-frame clones only, with some absent. In the table there are about 39,000 clones, 92% of which are singletons. Sequenced here: CD4+ or CD8+ T cells sorted from blood, sampled in a trial of the OX40 agonist ivuxolimab. Receptors originate from an adult with an advanced solid tumor such as melanoma, head and neck, liver or kidney cancer. The conserved cysteine and the conserved F or W are not part of the CDR3 here. The order of the fields is CDR3 protein, clone size, V gene. Clone size appears in some rows only: once, few, many, or a class for an expanded clone.

ASSSGNNEQF | few | TRBV6-5
ASSPGPNTEAF | few | TRBV2
ASSLSGNQPQH | - | TRBV27
ASSLTETQY | - | TRBV7-2
ASSQVPPRDYGYT | once | TRBV4-1
AIVTPGQPSLVTYNEQF | - | TRBV10-1
ASMTTGHSSYNEQF | - | TRBV19
ASSLDRGLQY | - | TRBV7-9
ASSYLLSGANVLT | - | TRBV6-5
ASSSGGSNTEAF | - | TRBV7-6
ASRDTEAF | few | TRBV19
ASSEGQASSYEQY | - | TRBV6-1
ATSLGGIYEQY | - | TRBV6-6
ASSIQGGTEAF | - | TRBV11-2
ASSARDRNTGELF | - | TRBV28
ASSQESTGGGDTQY | once | TRBV4-1
ASSQPGRFEQY | - | TRBV23-1
AISESGWDEQF | - | TRBV10-3
ASSLSVGRAYEQY | - | TRBV27